The 18 T cell receptor beta chains given below trace back to one sample, sequenced in a study of molecular identifiers for immune sequencing clone quantification. TCRdb used MiXCR to reprocess the PCR reads, holding one entry per CDR3 protein. The sample records more than 550,000 distinct CDR3 sequences, less than 30% being singletons. The sequenced sample was naive CD8+ T cells from blood, with Jurkat cell RNA spiked in. Subset here: FACS-sorted CD8+CD4-CCR7+CD45RA+ naive T cells. The receptor set was obtained from a human donor in good health. Some libraries in this study had Jurkat cell RNA spiked in.

Here the CDR3 DNA reads TGCGCCAGCCGGGACACTTCCACCGAGGATACGCAGTATTTT. Its translation is CASRDTSTEDTQYF. The chain combines TRBV4-3 with TRBJ2-3; weak D call: TRBD1 (6 bases). Trimming cost V 8 bases and J 6 bases, with 18 bases left between them. Germline lookup yields CDR1 LGHNA and CDR2 YSLEER. The CDR3 sequence is 14 residues long.

This clonotype was seen a few times. The rearrangement links TRBV14 to TRBJ2-1, with TRBD2 matching 13 bases. Germline-derived CDR1 and CDR2 are SGHDN and FVKESK. J was trimmed by 8 bases and V by 4 bases; bases with no gene match: 20. This CDR3 is built from 20 residues. CDR3 bases: TGTGCCAGCAGCCTCCCTCCTTTCTCGACTAGCGGGGGGATCTTCTATGAGCAGTTCTTC. Protein: CASSLPPFSTSGGIFYEQFF.

This clonotype came up many times. The chain combines TRBV7-9 with TRBJ2-3, with a possible D match to TRBD2 (5 bases). Trimming removed 6 bases at V and 0 bases at J, with 13 bases between. CDR1 and CDR2 (germline): SEHNR, FQNEAQ (reference sequence). The CDR3 has 15 residues. In DNA form, the CDR3 reads TGTGCCAGCAGTTCTATTTGGACTAGCACAGATACGCAGTATTTT. Its protein product is CASSSIWTSTDTQYF.

As concerns this clonotype: This may stem from a read error, because a much larger clone lies one nucleotide away. This rearrangement joins TRBV4-1 to TRBJ2-3; unclear D gene. The germline gives CDR1 MGHRA, CDR2 YSYEKL. This CDR3 has 16 amino acids. CDR3 residues: CASRHETSSPTDTQYF. The CDR3 DNA reads TGCGCCAGCCGCCATGAGACTTCGTCTCCGACAGATACGCAGTATTTT.

This clonotype was found a few times. The chain joins TRBV20-1 to TRBJ2-5; no reliable D call. In germline, CDR1 is DFQATT, CDR2 SNEGSKA (reference sequence). V dropped 6 bases and J dropped 5 bases, with 22 bases sitting between them. The CDR3 extends over 15 amino acids. CDR3: CSAWAGERSVETQYF. In DNA form, the CDR3 reads TGCAGTGCCTGGGCCGGTGAAAGGAGCGTTGAGACCCAGTACTTC.

The chain employs TRBV20-1 and TRBJ2-7; no definite D call. The germline V and J ends were trimmed by 7 bases and 0 bases, with 16 bases remaining between them. The length of the CDR3 is 14 residues. The germline CDR1 and CDR2 sequences are DFQATT and SNEGSKA (reference sequence). The CDR3 region has the DNA TGCAGTGGAGTGGTTGGCCCGAGCTCCTACGAGCAGTACTTC. Residues: CSGVVGPSSYEQYF.

The V gene is TRBV6-2 or TRBV6-3, the J gene TRBJ2-5, with D unclear. The CDR3 contains 15 residues. Germline loops: CDR1 MNHEY, CDR2 SVGEGT. V was pared by 2 bases and J by 5 bases, with 15 bases between. DNA for the CDR3: TGTGCCAGCAGTTACCCTCTAGTGGTAGGGGAGACCCAGTACTTC. It translates to CASSYPLVVGETQYF.

This clonotype was observed at least ten times. V is TRBV27 and J is TRBJ2-1, with 10 bases fitting TRBD2. V lost 2 bases and J lost 6; bases outside the gene matches: 1. This CDR3 comprises 14 residues. In germline, CDR1 is MNHEY, CDR2 SMNVEV (reference sequence). The CDR3 bases are TGTGCCAGCAGTTTACTAGCGGGGGCCAATGAGCAGTTCTTC. It encodes CASSLLAGANEQFF.

V is TRBV11-3 and J is TRBJ2-2; 9 positions match TRBD1. With 4 bases clipped from V and 6 bases from J, the junction kept 9 bases outside the gene matches. The CDR3 covers 16 residues. From germline, CDR1 is SGHNT and CDR2 YENEEA. The CDR3 region is CASSSQGTGKAGELFF. CDR3 nucleotides: TGTGCCAGCAGCTCCCAAGGGACAGGGAAGGCCGGGGAGCTGTTTTTT.

Worth noting for this clonotype: A much larger clonotype is one base distant, so this may be a read error. This rearrangement joins TRBV7-9 to TRBJ1-1; a possible D gene is TRBD1 (5 bases). The CDR3 length is 15 residues. Germline CDR1 reads SEHNR; CDR2 reads FQNEAQ (reference sequence). CDR3 nucleotides: TGTGCCAGCAGCCGGGACCCCTCGGTGAACACTGAAGATTTCTTT. Translating it yields CASSRDPSVNTEDFF.

Many counts were recorded for this clonotype. The genes are TRBV29-1 and TRBJ1-1, with D possibly TRBD1 on 5 matching bases. The CDR3 is 11 residues long. The germline gives CDR1 SQVTM, CDR2 ANQGSEA. Trimming shortened V by 3 bases and J by 4 bases, and 6 bases separated the two germline ends. CDR3 amino acids: CSVDGGTEAFF. The DNA for the CDR3 is TGCAGCGTTGATGGGGGCACTGAAGCTTTCTTT.

This clonotype showed up many times. The chain carries TRBV7-9 and TRBJ2-7; D tentatively reads TRBD1 or TRBD2 (5 bases each). CDR3 length: 14 amino acids. V was trimmed by 1 base and J by 0 bases, leaving 7 bases between them. Germline V gives CDR1 SEHNR, CDR2 FQNEAQ (reference sequence). The CDR3 DNA reads TGTGCCAGCAGCTTAGAGGGGACCTCCTACGAGCAGTACTTC. Translation gives CASSLEGTSYEQYF.

Concerning this clonotype: One end of the junction varies from germline; a read error may be responsible. The rearrangement joins TRBV7-9 to TRBJ2-3; either TRBD1 or TRBD2 may fit D (5 bases each). Germline CDR1 SEHNR, CDR2 FQNEAQ (reference sequence). The CDR3 runs 16 residues. CDR3: CASSSSPGRGADAQYF. The CDR3 nucleotides read TGTGCCAGCAGCTCAAGTCCGGGACGCGGCGCAGATGCGCAGTATTTT.

For this clonotype: A much larger clone is a single base away; this may be a read error. V gene TRBV9 combines with J gene TRBJ2-3; 7 nucleotides agree with TRBD1. In germline, CDR1 is SGDLS, CDR2 YYNGEE. The CDR3 totals 15 residues. CDR3: CASSLGQVITDAQYF. CDR3 bases: TGTGCCAGCAGCCTTGGACAGGTGATCACAGATGCGCAGTATTTT. Variable domain in full (rest from reference TRBV9 and TRBJ2-3): DSGVTQTPKHLITATGQRVTLRCSPRSGDLSVYWYQQSLDQGLQFLIQYYNGEERAKGNILERFSAQQFPDLHSELNLSSLELGDSALYFCASSLGQVITDAQYFGPGTRLTVL.

The genes are TRBV19 and TRBJ2-3; D is perhaps TRBD1 or TRBD2 (5 bases each). The CDR3 extends over 12 amino acids. V lost 6 bases to trimming and J lost 4 bases, with 8 bases between them. Germline V gene sequence: CDR1 LNHDA, CDR2 SQIVND (reference sequence). CDR3 residues: CASRQGADTQYF. The CDR3 DNA reads TGTGCCAGTAGGCAGGGAGCAGATACGCAGTATTTT.

This clonotype was observed a few times. V gene TRBV27 combines with J gene TRBJ2-5, with D tentatively TRBD1 (5 bases). The germline V gene encodes CDR1 MNHEY and CDR2 SMNVEV (reference sequence). There are 15 residues in the CDR3. V was shortened by 3 bases and J by 4 bases, with 15 bases between the two germline ends. The CDR3 spells CASSFLPQGRETQYF. Written as DNA, the CDR3 is TGTGCCAGCAGTTTTCTGCCTCAGGGAAGAGAGACCCAGTACTTC.

This clonotype appeared many times. V usage is TRBV6-2 or TRBV6-3 and J usage is TRBJ1-5, with unresolved D. CDR1 is MNHEY, CDR2 SVGEGT, per germline. The CDR3 contains 16 residues. V was clipped by 5 bases and J by 2 bases, with 16 bases between them. The CDR3 here is CASSTPVFGRNQPQHF. CDR3 DNA sequence: TGTGCCAGCAGTACCCCTGTCTTCGGCCGCAATCAGCCCCAGCATTTT.

The V and J genes are TRBV7-3 and TRBJ2-3; D possibly corresponds to TRBD2 (5 bases). The CDR3 loop spans 17 amino acids. Germline V lookup: CDR1 SGHTA, CDR2 FQGTGA. Trimming took 4 bases from V and 2 from J, leaving 19 bases between them. The CDR3 bases are TGTGCCAGCAGCTCTACTAGGGCCGGGCCCTACACAGATACGCAGTATTTT. Protein product: CASSSTRAGPYTDTQYF. The variable domain in full, completed from reference TRBV7-3 and TRBJ2-3, reads GAGVSQTPSNKVTEKGKYVELRCDPISGHTALYWYRQSLGQGPEFLIYFQGTGAADDSGLPNDRFFAVRPEGSVSTLKIQRTERGDSAVYLCASSSTRAGPYTDTQYFGPGTRLTVL.